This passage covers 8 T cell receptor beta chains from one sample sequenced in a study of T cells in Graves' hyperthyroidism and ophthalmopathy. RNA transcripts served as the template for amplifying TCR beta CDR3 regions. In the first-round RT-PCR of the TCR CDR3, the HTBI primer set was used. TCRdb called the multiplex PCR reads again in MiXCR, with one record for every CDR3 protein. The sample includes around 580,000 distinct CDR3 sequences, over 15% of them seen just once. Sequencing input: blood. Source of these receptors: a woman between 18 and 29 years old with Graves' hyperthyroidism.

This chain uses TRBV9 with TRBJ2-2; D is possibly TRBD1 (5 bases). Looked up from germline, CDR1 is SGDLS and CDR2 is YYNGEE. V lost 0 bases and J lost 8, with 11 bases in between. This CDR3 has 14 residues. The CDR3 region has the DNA TGTGCCAGCAGCGTAGGGGGCACGACTGGGGAGCTGTTTTTT. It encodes CASSVGGTTGELFF.

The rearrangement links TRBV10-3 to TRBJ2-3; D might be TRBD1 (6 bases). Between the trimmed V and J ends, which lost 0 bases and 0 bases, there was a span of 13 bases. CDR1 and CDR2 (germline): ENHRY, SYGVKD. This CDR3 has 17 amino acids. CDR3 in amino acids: CAISESVTGSSTDTQYF. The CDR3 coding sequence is TGTGCCATCAGTGAGTCCGTGACAGGATCTAGCACAGATACGCAGTATTTT.

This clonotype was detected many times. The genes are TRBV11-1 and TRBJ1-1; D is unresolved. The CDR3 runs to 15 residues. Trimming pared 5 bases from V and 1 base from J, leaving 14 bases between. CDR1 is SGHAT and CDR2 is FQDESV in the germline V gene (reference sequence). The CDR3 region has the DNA TGTGCCAGCAGCAAGAGTGGGTCGGGGAACACTGAAGCTTTCTTT. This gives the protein CASSKSGSGNTEAFF. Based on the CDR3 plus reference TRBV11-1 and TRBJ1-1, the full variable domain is EAEVAQSPRYKITEKSQAVAFWCDPISGHATLYWYRQILGQGPELLVQFQDESVVDDSQLPKDRFSAERLKGVDSTLKIQPAELGDSAMYLCASSKSGSGNTEAFFGQGTRLTVV.

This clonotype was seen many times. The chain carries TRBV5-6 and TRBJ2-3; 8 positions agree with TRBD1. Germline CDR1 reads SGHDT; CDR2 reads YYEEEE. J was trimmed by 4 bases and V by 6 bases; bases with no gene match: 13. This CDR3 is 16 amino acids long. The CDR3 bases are TGTGCCAGCATCACCAGGACAGGGTTCTACCCAGATACGCAGTATTTT. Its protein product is CASITRTGFYPDTQYF.

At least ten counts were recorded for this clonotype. The CDR3 loop is CASSSSKVLNTEAFF. DNA of the CDR3: TGTGCCAGCAGTTCCTCAAAGGTTTTGAACACTGAAGCTTTCTTT. V is TRBV12-3 or TRBV12-4 and J is TRBJ1-1; D uncertain. The V end lost 4 bases, the J end lost 0 bases, and 12 bases lay between the germline ends. This CDR3 spans 15 amino acids.

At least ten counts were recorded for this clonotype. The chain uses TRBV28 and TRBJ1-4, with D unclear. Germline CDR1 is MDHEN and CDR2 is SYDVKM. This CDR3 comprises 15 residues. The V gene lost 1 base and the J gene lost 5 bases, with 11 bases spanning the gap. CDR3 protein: CASSLSFETNEKLFF. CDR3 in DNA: TGTGCCAGCAGTTTATCCTTTGAGACAAATGAAAAACTGTTTTTT.

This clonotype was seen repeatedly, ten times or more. CDR3 protein: CATSDPPGTHRYEQYF. The CDR3, as DNA: TGTGCCACCAGTGACCCCCCCGGGACGCATCGCTACGAGCAGTACTTC. The genes are TRBV24-1 and TRBJ2-7, with D tentatively TRBD1 or TRBD2 (5 bases each). V was shortened by 4 bases and J by 3 bases, with 18 bases between the two germline ends. The CDR3 is 16 amino acids. The V gene's germline CDR1 is KGHDR and CDR2 SFDVKD.

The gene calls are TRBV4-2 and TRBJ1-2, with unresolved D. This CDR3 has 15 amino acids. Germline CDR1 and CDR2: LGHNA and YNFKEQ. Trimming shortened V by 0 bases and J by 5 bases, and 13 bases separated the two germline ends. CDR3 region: CASSQEGISGYGYTF. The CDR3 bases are TGTGCCAGCAGCCAAGAGGGAATCTCGGGGTATGGCTACACCTTC.